This T cell receptor (beta chain) derives from a study of shared clonotypes between healthy human individuals. Worth noting for this clone: Its antigen is unidentified.

Study results and caveats: Estimated richness was generally greater in naive than memory subsets.

Method: immunoSEQ multiplex PCR; TCRdb's copy keeps in-frame clones and lacks some. Of 950,000 to 1,200,000 clones listed, 60% to 80% are singletons. The receptor was isolated from a man between 18 and 29 years old in good health. Some clones in this sample may be carry-over from other donors' samples. Material: memory CD4+ T cells from PBMCs. Subset reported: CD45RA-negative fraction.

The DNA of the CDR3 is TGCGCCAGCCGGACAGGGAGTTCCCCAGATACGCAGTATTTT. Protein sequence: CASRTGSSPDTQYF. This sequence joins TRBV5-1 and TRBJ2-3; 8 bases agree with TRBD1. This CDR3 spans 14 amino acids. The germline CDR1 and CDR2 sequences are SGHRS and YFSETQ. V trimming: 7 bases; J trimming: 4 bases; junction bases outside the gene matches: 8.